Shown below are 8 T cell receptor beta chains from a single sample sequenced in a study of cytomegalovirus exposure and HLA in healthy donors. PCR involved 60 Vbeta and 13 Jbeta primers. Profiled with immunoSEQ multiplex PCR; TCRdb holds only in-frame clones, not every one. The sample has roughly 35,000 clones, around half seen once. Sequences were obtained from PBMCs. These receptor sequences come from a woman aged 35 to 49 in good health and CMV-seropositive.

The chain has TRBV14 and TRBJ2-5; 8 bases match TRBD1. CDR1 and CDR2 from the germline V gene are SGHDN and FVKESK. This CDR3 region has 17 residues. V was clipped by 1 base and J by 5 bases; unmatched bases: 12. DNA of the CDR3: TGTGCCAGCAGCCAAGCTGGTCCGAGACAGGGGTTGGAGACCCAGTACTTC. Amino acid sequence: CASSQAGPRQGLETQYF.

This clone was recorded once. The chain is built from TRBV2 and TRBJ2-6; no clear D gene. Trimming left V 6 bases short and J 1 base short, with 7 bases between. The germline V gene has CDR1 SNHLY and CDR2 FYNNEI. The CDR3 length is 14 residues. CDR3 region: CASSRNSGANVLTF. CDR3 coding DNA: TGTGCCAGCAGCAGGAATTCTGGGGCCAACGTCCTGACTTTC.

This clone was seen more than once but under ten times. The gene calls are TRBV7-9 and TRBJ2-6, with 8 nucleotides matching TRBD1. The ends lost 5 bases at V and 0 bases at J; junction bases unmatched: 9. The germline V gene encodes CDR1 SEHNR and CDR2 FQNEAQ (reference sequence). The CDR3 has 18 amino acids. This CDR3 reads CASSRSQGEISGANVLTF. CDR3 DNA: TGTGCCAGCAGCCGCTCACAGGGGGAGATCTCTGGGGCCAACGTCCTGACTTTC.

V and J are TRBV6-4 and TRBJ1-5; unclear D gene. Trimming removed 3 bases from V and 9 bases from J, with 15 bases in between. This CDR3 spans 14 amino acids. Germline V gene data show CDR1 as MRHNA and CDR2 as SNTAGT. This chain's CDR3 is CASSESGAGGPQHF. The CDR3 bases are TGTGCCAGCAGTGAATCGGGCGCCGGAGGGCCCCAGCATTTT.

The chain links TRBV27 to TRBJ1-1, with a tentative D call TRBD1 (6 bases). The V end was cut by 8 bases, the J end by 7 bases, with 17 bases between. Germline lookup yields CDR1 MNHEY and CDR2 SMNVEV (reference sequence). The CDR3 sequence is 13 residues long. The CDR3 spells CASGYMGDNEAFF. Written as DNA, the CDR3 is TGTGCCAGCGGATATATGGGGGACAATGAAGCTTTCTTT.

The rearrangement links TRBV5-1 to TRBJ2-7, with 8 bases that match TRBD1. Unmatched junction bases numbered 4, after V lost 5 bases and J lost 6 bases. Germline CDR1 reads SGHRS; CDR2 reads YFSETQ. CDR3 length equals 12 residues. The CDR3 is CASRDRVGEQYF. Written as DNA, the CDR3 is TGCGCCAGCAGGGACAGGGTTGGCGAGCAGTACTTC. Full variable domain (outside the CDR3, taken from reference TRBV5-1 and TRBJ2-7): KAGVTQTPRYLIKTRGQQVTLSCSPISGHRSVSWYQQTPGQGLQFLFEYFSETQRNKGNFPGRFSGRQFSNSRSEMNVSTLELGDSALYLCASRDRVGEQYFGPGTRLTVT.

The chain uses TRBV19 and TRBJ1-2, with D maybe TRBD1 (5 bases). Trimming stripped 5 bases from V and 2 bases from J, with 18 bases between. The germline gives CDR1 LNHDA, CDR2 SQIVND (reference sequence). The CDR3 contains 16 residues. CDR3 sequence: CASSAGGGVGNYGYTF. The CDR3 bases are TGTGCCAGTAGTGCTGGGGGAGGAGTGGGAAACTATGGCTACACCTTC.

The gene calls are TRBV10-1 and TRBJ2-5; a weak D match, TRBD2 (7 bases). CDR1 WNHNN and CDR2 SYGVQD come from the germline V gene (reference sequence). The CDR3 spans 12 residues. Trimming removed 3 bases at V and 7 bases at J, with 9 bases between. CDR3 bases: TGCGCCAGCAGTGAAAGGGGGGGGACCCAGTACTTC. Residues: CASSERGGTQYF.